This T cell receptor (beta chain) emerged from a study of human T cells and chemical hapten exposure. General study points: Donor immune responses may differ from healthy people's, since all donors had alopecia.

V dropped 3 bases and J dropped 3; count of bases not matched to a gene: 8. The CDR3 covers 15 residues. CDR1 is KGHSH, CDR2 LQKENI, per germline. Regarding time point: patch test 3, about 24 weeks after DPC sensitization. The treatment here: therapeutic diphenylcyclopropenone sensitization with weekly scalp DPC. About this clonotype: Its antigen is still unknown.

TCRdb re-called the RACE reads with MiXCR, one entry per CDR3 protein. The table has about 90,000 distinct CDR3 sequences, roughly 11% seen once. This sample comprised whole blood, obtained in connection with sensitization to the hapten diphenylcyclopropenone (DPC). The TCR was taken from a woman younger than 45 with alopecia areata. Some clones in this sample may be carry-over from other donors' samples. The chain combines TRBV18 with TRBJ2-7, with 7 bases lining up with TRBD1. CDR3 nucleotides: TGTGCCAGCTCACCGTCCAGGGGGACACTCTACGAGCAGTACTTC. Its protein product is CASSPSRGTLYEQYF.